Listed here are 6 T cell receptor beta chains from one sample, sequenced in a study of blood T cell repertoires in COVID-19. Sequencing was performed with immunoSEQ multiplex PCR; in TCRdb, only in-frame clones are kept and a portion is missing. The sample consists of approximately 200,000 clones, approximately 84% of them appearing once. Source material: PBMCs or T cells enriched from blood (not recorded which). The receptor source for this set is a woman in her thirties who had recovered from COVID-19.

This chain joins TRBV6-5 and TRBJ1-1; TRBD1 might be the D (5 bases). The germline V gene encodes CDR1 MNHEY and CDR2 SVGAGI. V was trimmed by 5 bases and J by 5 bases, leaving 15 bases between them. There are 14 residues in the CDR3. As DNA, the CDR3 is TGTGCCAGCAGTCCCACCTTGGGGGGGACTGAAGCTTTCTTT. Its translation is CASSPTLGGTEAFF.

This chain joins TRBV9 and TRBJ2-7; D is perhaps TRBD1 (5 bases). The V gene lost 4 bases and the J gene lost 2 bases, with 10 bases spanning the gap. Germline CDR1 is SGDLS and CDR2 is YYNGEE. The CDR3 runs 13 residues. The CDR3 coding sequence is TGTGCCAGCAGCTTCCCAGGGACCTACGAGCAGTACGTC. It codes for CASSFPGTYEQYV.

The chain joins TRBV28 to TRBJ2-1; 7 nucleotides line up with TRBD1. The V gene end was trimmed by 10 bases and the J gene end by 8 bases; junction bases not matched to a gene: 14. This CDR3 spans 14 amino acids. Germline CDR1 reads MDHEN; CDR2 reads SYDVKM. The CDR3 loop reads CATGGFSLGYEQFF. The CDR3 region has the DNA TGTGCCACAGGGGGTTTCAGTTTAGGGTATGAGCAGTTCTTC.

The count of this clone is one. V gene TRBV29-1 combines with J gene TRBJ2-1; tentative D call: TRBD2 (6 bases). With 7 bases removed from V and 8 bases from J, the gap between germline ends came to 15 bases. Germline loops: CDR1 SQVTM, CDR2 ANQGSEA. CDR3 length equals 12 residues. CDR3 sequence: CSARRAGYEQFF. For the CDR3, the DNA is TGCAGCGCCCGCCGGGCGGGGTATGAGCAGTTCTTC.

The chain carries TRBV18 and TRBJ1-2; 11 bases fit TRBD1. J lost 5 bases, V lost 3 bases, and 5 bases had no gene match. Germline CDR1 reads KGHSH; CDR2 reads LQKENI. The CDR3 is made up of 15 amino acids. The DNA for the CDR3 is TGTGCCAGCTCACCCAGGGACAGGGGGGGTTATGGCTACACCTTC. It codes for CASSPRDRGGYGYTF.

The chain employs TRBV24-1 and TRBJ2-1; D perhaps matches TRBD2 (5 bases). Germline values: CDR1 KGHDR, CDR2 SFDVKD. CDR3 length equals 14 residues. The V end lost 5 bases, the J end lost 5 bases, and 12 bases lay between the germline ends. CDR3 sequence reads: CATSVQRSDNEQFF. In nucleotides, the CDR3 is TGTGCCACCAGTGTTCAGCGGTCCGACAATGAGCAGTTCTTC.